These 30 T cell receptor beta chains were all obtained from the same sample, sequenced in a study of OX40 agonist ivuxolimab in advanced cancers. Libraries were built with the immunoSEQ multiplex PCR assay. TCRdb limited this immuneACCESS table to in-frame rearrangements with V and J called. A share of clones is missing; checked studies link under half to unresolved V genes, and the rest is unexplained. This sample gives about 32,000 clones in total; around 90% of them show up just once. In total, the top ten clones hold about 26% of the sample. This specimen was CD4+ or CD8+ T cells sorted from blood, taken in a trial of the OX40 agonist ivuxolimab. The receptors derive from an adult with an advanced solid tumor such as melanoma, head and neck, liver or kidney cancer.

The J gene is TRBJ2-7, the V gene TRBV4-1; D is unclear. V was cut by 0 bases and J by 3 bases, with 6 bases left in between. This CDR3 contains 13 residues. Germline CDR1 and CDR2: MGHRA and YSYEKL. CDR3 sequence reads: CASSQDRSYEQYF. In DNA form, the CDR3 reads TGCGCCAGCAGCCAAGATAGGAGCTACGAGCAGTACTTC.

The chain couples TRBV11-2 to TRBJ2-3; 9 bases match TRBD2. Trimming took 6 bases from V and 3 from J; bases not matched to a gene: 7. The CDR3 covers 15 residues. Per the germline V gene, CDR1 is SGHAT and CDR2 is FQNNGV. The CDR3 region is CASSYSGSKTDTQYF. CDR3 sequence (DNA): TGTGCCAGCAGTTATAGCGGGAGTAAGACAGATACGCAGTATTTT.

The CDR3 loop is CASSMGNTEAFF. CDR3 bases: TGTGCCAGTAGTATGGGAAACACTGAAGCTTTCTTT. The chain links TRBV19 to TRBJ1-1, with D unclear. Germline V lookup: CDR1 LNHDA, CDR2 SQIVND (reference sequence). The germline V and J ends were trimmed by 3 bases and 2 bases, with 4 bases remaining between them. The CDR3 is made up of 12 amino acids.

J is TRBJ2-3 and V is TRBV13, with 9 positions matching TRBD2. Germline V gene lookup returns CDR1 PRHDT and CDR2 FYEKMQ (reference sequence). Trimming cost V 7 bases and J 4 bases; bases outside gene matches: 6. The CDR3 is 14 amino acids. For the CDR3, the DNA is TGTGCCAGCAATAGCGGGAGCGGGGCAGATACGCAGTATTTT. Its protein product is CASNSGSGADTQYF.

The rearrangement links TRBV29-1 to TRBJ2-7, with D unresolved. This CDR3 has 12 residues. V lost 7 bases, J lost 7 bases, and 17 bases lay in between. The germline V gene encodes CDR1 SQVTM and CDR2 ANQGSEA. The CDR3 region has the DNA TGCAGCGCCGCTCTCCCCAGTGGTGAGCAGTACTTC. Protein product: CSAALPSGEQYF.

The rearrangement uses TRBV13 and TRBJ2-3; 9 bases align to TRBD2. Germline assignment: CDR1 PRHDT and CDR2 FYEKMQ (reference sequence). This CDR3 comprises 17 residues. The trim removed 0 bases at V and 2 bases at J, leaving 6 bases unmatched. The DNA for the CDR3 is TGTGCCAGCAGCTTAGGCGGAACTAGCGGGTTCACAGATACGCAGTATTTT. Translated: CASSLGGTSGFTDTQYF.

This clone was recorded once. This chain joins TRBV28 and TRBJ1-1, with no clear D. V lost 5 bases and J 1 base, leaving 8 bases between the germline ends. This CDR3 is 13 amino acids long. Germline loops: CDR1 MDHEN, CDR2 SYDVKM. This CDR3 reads CASSIISNTEAFF. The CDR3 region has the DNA TGTGCCAGCAGTATTATCTCGAACACTGAAGCTTTCTTT.

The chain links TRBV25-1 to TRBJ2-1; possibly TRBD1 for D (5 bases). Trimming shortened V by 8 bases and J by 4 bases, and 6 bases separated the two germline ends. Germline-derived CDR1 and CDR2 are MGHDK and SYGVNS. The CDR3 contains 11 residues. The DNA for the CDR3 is TGTGCCAGCGACAGTTACAATGAGCAGTTCTTC. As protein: CASDSYNEQFF.

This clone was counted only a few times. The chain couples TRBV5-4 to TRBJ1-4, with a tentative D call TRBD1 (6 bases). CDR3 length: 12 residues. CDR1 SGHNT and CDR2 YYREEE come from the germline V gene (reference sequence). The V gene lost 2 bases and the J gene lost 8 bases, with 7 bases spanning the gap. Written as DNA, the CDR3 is TGTGCCAGCAGCTTAAGGGGGGAAAAACTGTTTTTT. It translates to CASSLRGEKLFF.

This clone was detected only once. The CDR3 sequence is CSVVGLELVSYEQYF. The CDR3 coding sequence is TGCAGCGTTGTAGGACTAGAATTGGTGTCCTACGAGCAGTACTTC. This chain joins TRBV29-1 and TRBJ2-7; 7 bases fit TRBD2. Germline V gene lookup returns CDR1 SQVTM and CDR2 ANQGSEA. The CDR3 loop spans 15 amino acids. Trimming took 4 bases from V and 1 from J; bases not matched to a gene: 10.

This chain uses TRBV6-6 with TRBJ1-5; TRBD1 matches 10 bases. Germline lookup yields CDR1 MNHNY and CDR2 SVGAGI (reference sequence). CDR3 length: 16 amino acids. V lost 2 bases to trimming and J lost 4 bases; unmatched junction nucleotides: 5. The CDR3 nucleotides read TGTGCCAGCAGTTACGATGGACAGGGGGGAAATCAGCCCCAGCATTTT. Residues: CASSYDGQGGNQPQHF.

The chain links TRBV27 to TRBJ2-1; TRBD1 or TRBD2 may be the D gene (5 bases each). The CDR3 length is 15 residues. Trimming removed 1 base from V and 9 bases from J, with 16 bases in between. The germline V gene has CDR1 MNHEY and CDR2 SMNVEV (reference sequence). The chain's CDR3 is CASSLWDLKIGEQFF. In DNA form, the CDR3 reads TGTGCCAGCAGTTTATGGGACCTTAAAATCGGTGAGCAGTTCTTC.

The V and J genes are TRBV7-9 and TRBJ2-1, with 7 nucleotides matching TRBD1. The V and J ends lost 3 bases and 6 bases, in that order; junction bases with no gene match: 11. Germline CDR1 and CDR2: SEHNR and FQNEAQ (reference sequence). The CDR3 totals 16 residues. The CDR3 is CASSFTSGTAANEQFF. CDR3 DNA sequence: TGTGCCAGCAGCTTCACCTCCGGGACAGCCGCCAATGAGCAGTTCTTC.

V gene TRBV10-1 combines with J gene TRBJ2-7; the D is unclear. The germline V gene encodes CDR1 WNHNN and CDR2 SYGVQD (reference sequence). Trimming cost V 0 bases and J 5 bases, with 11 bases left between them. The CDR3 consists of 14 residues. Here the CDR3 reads CASSESWARDEQYF. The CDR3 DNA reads TGCGCCAGCAGTGAGTCGTGGGCTCGCGACGAGCAGTACTTC.

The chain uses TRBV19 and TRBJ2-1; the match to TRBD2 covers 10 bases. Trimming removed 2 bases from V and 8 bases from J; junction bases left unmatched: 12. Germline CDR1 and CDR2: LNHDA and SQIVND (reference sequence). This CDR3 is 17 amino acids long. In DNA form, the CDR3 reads TGTGCCAGTAGTATAATCGGGGCTAGCGGGAGCCTCCATGAGCAGTTCTTC. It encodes CASSIIGASGSLHEQFF.

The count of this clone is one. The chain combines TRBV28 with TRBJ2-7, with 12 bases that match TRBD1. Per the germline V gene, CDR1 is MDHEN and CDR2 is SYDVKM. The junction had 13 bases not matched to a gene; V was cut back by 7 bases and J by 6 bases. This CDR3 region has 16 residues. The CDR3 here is CASKKGTGTGGFEQYF. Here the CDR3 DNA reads TGTGCCAGCAAAAAGGGCACCGGGACAGGGGGCTTCGAGCAGTACTTC.

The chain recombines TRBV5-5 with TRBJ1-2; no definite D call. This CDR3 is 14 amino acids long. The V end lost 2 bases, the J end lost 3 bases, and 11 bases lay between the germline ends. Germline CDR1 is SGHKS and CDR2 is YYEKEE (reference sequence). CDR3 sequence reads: CASSFFDGDYGYTF. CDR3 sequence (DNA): TGTGCCAGCAGCTTCTTCGACGGGGACTATGGCTACACCTTC. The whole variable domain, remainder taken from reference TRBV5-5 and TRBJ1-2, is DAGVTQSPTHLIKTRGQQVTLRCSPISGHKSVSWYQQVLGQGPQFIFQYYEKEERGRGNFPDRFSARQFPNYSSELNVNALLLGDSALYLCASSFFDGDYGYTFGSGTRLTVV.

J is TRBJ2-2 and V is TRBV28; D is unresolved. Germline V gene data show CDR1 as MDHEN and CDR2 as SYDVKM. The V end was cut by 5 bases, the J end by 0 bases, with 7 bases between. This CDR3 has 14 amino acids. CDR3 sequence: CASSVYPNTGELFF. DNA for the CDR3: TGTGCCAGCAGTGTATACCCGAACACCGGGGAGCTGTTTTTT.

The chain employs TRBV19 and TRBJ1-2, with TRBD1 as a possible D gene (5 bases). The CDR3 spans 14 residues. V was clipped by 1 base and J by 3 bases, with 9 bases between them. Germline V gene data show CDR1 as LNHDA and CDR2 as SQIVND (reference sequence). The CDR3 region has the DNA TGTGCCAGTAGTATAGCAGGGTTATACTATGGCTACACCTTC. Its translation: CASSIAGLYYGYTF.

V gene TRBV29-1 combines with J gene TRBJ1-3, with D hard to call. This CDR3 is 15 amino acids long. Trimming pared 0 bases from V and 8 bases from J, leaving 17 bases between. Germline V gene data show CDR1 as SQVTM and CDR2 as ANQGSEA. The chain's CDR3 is CSVEDFSQNPDTIYF. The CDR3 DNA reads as TGCAGCGTTGAAGATTTCAGCCAAAATCCGGACACCATATATTTT.

This chain's CDR3 is CAWSVLGEKLFF. DNA for the CDR3: TGTGCCTGGAGTGTACTGGGCGAAAAACTGTTTTTT. The chain carries TRBV30 and TRBJ1-4; no definite D call. CDR3 size: 12 residues. Deletions cut 0 bases from V and 8 bases from J, with 7 bases between. Germline CDR1 is GTSNPN and CDR2 is SVGIG (reference sequence). Based on the CDR3 plus reference TRBV30 and TRBJ1-4, the full variable domain is SQTIHQWPATLVQPVGSPLSLECTVEGTSNPNLYWYRQAAGRGLQLLFYSVGIGQISSEVPQNLSASRPQDRQFILSSKKLLLSDSGFYLCAWSVLGEKLFFGSGTQLSVL.

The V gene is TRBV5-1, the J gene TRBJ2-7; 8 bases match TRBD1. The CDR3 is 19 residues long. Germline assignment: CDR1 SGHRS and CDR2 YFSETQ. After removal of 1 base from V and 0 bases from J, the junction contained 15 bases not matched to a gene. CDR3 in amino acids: CASSLIYLQRTGSSYEQYF. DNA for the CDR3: TGCGCCAGCAGCTTGATATACCTACAACGGACAGGGAGCTCCTACGAGCAGTACTTC. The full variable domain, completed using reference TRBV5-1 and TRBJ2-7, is KAGVTQTPRYLIKTRGQQVTLSCSPISGHRSVSWYQQTPGQGLQFLFEYFSETQRNKGNFPGRFSGRQFSNSRSEMNVSTLELGDSALYLCASSLIYLQRTGSSYEQYFGPGTRLTVT.

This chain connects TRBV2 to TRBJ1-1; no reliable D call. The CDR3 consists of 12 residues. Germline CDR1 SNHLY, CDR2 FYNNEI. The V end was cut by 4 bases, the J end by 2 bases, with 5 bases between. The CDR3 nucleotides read TGTGCCAGCAGTGTAGGCAACACTGAAGCTTTCTTT. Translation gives CASSVGNTEAFF.

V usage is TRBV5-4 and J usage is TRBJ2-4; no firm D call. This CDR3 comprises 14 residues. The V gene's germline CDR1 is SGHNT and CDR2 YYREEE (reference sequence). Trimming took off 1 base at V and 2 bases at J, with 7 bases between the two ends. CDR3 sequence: CASSLTPSKNIQYF. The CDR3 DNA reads TGTGCCAGCAGCTTGACCCCTTCCAAAAACATTCAGTACTTC.

CDR3 coding DNA: TGTGCCAGCTCACCAGATAGGTACGAGCAGTACTTC. Encoded protein: CASSPDRYEQYF. The rearrangement joins TRBV18 to TRBJ2-7, with unresolved D. CDR3 length: 12 residues. The germline V gene has CDR1 KGHSH and CDR2 LQKENI. Deletions cut 2 bases from V and 4 bases from J, with 6 bases between.

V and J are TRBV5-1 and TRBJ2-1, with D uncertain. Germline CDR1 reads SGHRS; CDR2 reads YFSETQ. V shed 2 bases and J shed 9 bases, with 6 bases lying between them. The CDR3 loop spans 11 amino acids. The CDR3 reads CASSFGVEQFF. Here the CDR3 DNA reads TGCGCCAGCAGCTTCGGTGTTGAGCAGTTCTTC. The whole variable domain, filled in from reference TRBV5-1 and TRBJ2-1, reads KAGVTQTPRYLIKTRGQQVTLSCSPISGHRSVSWYQQTPGQGLQFLFEYFSETQRNKGNFPGRFSGRQFSNSRSEMNVSTLELGDSALYLCASSFGVEQFFGPGTRLTVL.

The CDR3 DNA reads as TGTGCCAGCAGCCCCCGGGACAGCTCCTACAATGAGCAGTTCTTC. Protein sequence: CASSPRDSSYNEQFF. The rearrangement links TRBV11-3 to TRBJ2-1, with 7 bases that match TRBD1. CDR1 and CDR2 from the germline V gene are SGHNT and YENEEA. The CDR3 sequence is 15 residues long. V lost 5 bases, J lost 0 bases, and 4 bases stayed unmatched. The whole variable domain, filled in from reference TRBV11-3 and TRBJ2-1, reads EAGVVQSPRYKIIEKKQPVAFWCNPISGHNTLYWYLQNLGQGPELLIRYENEEAVDDSQLPKDRFSAERLKGVDSTLKIQPAELGDSAVYLCASSPRDSSYNEQFFGPGTRLTVL.

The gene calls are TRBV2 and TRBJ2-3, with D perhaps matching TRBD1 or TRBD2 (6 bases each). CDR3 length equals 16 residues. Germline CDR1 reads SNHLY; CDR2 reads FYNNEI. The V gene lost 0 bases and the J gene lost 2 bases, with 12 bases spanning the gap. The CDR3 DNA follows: TGTGCCAGCAGTGAAGCTTTGGGGGGACACACAGATACGCAGTATTTT. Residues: CASSEALGGHTDTQYF.

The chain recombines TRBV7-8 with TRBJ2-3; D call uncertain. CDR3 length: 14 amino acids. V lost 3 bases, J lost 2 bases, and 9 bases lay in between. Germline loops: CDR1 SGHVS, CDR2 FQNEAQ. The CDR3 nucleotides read TGTGCCAGCAGCTTGTGGGGAAACACAGATACGCAGTATTTT. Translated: CASSLWGNTDTQYF.

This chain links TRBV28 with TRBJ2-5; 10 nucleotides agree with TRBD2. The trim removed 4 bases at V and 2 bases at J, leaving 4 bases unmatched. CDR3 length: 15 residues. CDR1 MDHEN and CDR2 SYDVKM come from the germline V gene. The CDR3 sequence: CASSSGTSAQETQYF. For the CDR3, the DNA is TGTGCCAGCAGTTCCGGGACTAGCGCTCAAGAGACCCAGTACTTC.